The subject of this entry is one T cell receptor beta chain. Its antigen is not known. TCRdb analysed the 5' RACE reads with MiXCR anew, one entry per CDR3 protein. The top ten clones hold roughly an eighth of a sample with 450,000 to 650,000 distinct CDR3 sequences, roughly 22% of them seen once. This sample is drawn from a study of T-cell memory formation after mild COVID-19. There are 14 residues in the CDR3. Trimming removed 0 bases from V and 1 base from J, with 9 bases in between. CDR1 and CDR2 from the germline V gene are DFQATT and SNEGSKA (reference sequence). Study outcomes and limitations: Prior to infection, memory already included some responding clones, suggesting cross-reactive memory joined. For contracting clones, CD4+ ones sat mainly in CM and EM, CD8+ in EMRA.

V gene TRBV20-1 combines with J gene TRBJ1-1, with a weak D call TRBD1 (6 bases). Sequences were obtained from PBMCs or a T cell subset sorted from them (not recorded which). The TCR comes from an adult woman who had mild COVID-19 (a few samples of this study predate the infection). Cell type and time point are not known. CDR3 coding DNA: TGCAGTGCTAGAGATCAACAGGGGAACACTGAAGCTTTCTTT. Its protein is CSARDQQGNTEAFF.